This record covers a single T cell receptor (beta chain). The antigen it binds to is not known. The record has no base qualities; no much larger clone is one base away. The treatment or condition label on this specimen signifies: roughly 10-day PBMC culture with coronavirus spike peptide pools or control peptides (ViraFEST assay). The ViraFEST assay, used in the study, expanded antigen-specific T cells with peptide pools and then identified the expanded clonotypes through TCR sequencing. The convalescent patients' positive SARS-CoV-2 PCR tests were from March to December 2020, which was before the Alpha, Beta and Delta variants emerged in the United States. PBMCs were cultured at roughly 1.9 million per well in IMDM supplemented with about 5.5% human AB serum and around 10 IU/ml IL-2, with about 10 ug/ml peptide pools added. Half of the culture medium was replaced with fresh IL-2-containing medium on days 3 and 7. After 10 days of culture, CD4+ T cells were isolated by negative selection with the EasySep CD4+ T cell isolation kit. Ficoll-Paque Plus gradient centrifugation was used to isolate PBMCs from whole blood, and the isolated PBMCs were then either used fresh or cryopreserved at -140C. Triplicate wells were generally used for each culture condition.

The library was produced with PCR. DNA from cultured CD4+ T cells underwent TCR sequencing with the Oncomine TCR Beta short-read assay at the Johns Hopkins FTIC core. Genomic DNA was extracted from the cultured CD4+ T cells with the QIAamp micro DNA kit. Oncomine TCR Beta libraries from cultured CD4+ T cells were pooled with unique dual indexes and sequenced on an Illumina iSeq 100. Per the source publication's procedure: Non-productive sequences were filtered out, and CDR3s that did not start with C, did not end with F or W, or were shorter than 7 amino acids were discarded. The MANAFEST web application was used to identify antigen-specific clonotypes by comparing peptide-stimulated wells against reference wells and other culture wells. Positive clones required FDR below 0.05, an odds ratio above 5, and productive frequency above 0.1% in at least two of three replicate wells. Clonotypes that were significantly expanded in both SARS-CoV-2 spike wells and at least one common cold coronavirus spike condition were defined as cross-reactive. Levenshtein distances (stringdist) and unrooted phylogenetic trees (ape) in R version 3.6.1 were used to assess CDR3 homology. The raw public reads went through TCRdb reprocessing: fastp at Q25, MiXCR clone calling, in-frame beta chains kept. For every CDR3 protein sequence, its rows merge into one entry that carries the most common genes and DNA. The V and J calls were not made by the authors but by TCRdb's processing. This sample lists over 10,000 distinct CDR3 sequences; over 40% were detected once. Of the sample, 9% to 9.5% is held by the ten largest clones.

The sample is drawn from a study of vaccination and CD4 T cells after COVID-19 (dated by TCRdb to 2021 to 2024). For the study in its entirety: SARS-CoV-2 positivity had been established in the convalescent patients by nasal swab PCR, and mild disease was recorded in eight to ten of these patients and severe disease in one. Two doses of either the Pfizer-BioNTech BNT162b2 vaccine (n=8) or the Moderna mRNA-1273 vaccine (n=2) were administered to participants. Post-COVID blood samples were collected from convalescent patients a median of approximately 100 days after diagnosis, with a range of roughly 30 to 170 days. The spike-specific CD4+ TCR repertoire was compared before and after mRNA vaccination in nine to ten COVID-19 convalescent patients and a handful of infection-naive healthy vaccine recipients. The cultures were stimulated with overlapping spike peptide pools from SARS-CoV-2 and from the common cold coronaviruses HCoV-NL63, HCoV-OC43 and HCoV-229E. The time from the second vaccine dose to post-vaccine blood sampling had a median of roughly 72 days and ranged from about 14 to 241 days. In control cultures, a CEFX viral epitope pool was used as positive control, an HIV-1 Nef peptide pool was used as negative control, or no peptide was added. In the convalescent cohort there were six males and four females, among whom were two Hispanic individuals, seven Caucasians, two Asians and one multiracial person. Broad study findings and their caveats: In convalescent patients, a median around 90% of post-vaccine SARS-CoV-2-reactive clones were detected only after vaccination, suggesting vaccine-specific priming. Of the vaccine-specific clones found in convalescent patients, nearly all (304 of 307) were mono-reactive for SARS-CoV-2 spike instead of being cross-reactive with common cold coronaviruses. An increase in the median number of SARS-CoV-2-reactive clonotypes from 20 to 25 after infection to 38 after vaccination was observed, but the change was not found to be significant. Only a relatively small number of convalescent patients were included in the study, and early timepoints following natural infection were not analyzed.

CDR1 and CDR2 are drawn from the germline V gene (reference sequence): DFQATT, SNEGSKA. The junction shows trimming of 0 bases on V and 5 bases on J, and the gene matches do not reach 7 bases of it. CDR3 length: 15 amino acids, cysteine to phenylalanine. Only the CDR3 portion is preserved as DNA: 45 bases, with reading frame beginning at the first base. The sequence came from a human donor who had recovered from COVID-19. The chain uses TRBV20-1 and TRBJ2-5; 9 central nucleotides agree with TRBD2. Material for sequencing was CD4+ T cells from blood, cultured in vitro. CDR3 sequence: CSARDPAGGGETQYF. The DNA sequence is given as TGCAGTGCTAGAGATCCCGCGGGGGGGGGTGAGACCCAGTACTTC.